This is a list of T cell receptor beta chains from one sample in a study of Ad26.COV2.S vaccination and SARS-CoV-2 variants. Method: immunoSEQ multiplex PCR; TCRdb's copy keeps in-frame clones and lacks some. The data show hundreds of thousands of clones, about 90% seen once. Sequences were derived from peripheral blood, sampled in a trial of Ad26.COV2.S vaccine versus placebo. The receptors come from a person between 18 and 60 years old who received the Ad26.COV2.S COVID-19 vaccine or a placebo. The CDR3 runs from the conserved cysteine through the conserved F or W. A D gene is named only where the DNA matches it firmly. Some rows have no size entry. The others give once, few or many, or a class for an expanded clone.

V gene: TRBV14
D gene: TRBD1
J gene: TRBJ2-7
clone size: .
CDR3 protein: CASSLRSGTGSYEQYF
CDR3 DNA: TGTGCCAGCAGCCTCAGGTCGGGGACAGGGTCCTACGAGCAGTACTTC

V gene: TRBV30
D gene: TRBD1
J gene: TRBJ1-4
clone size: .
CDR3 protein: CAWSRTGAATNEKLFF
CDR3 DNA: TGTGCCTGGTCCAGGACAGGGGCCGCAACTAATGAAAAACTGTTTTTT

V gene: TRBV27
D gene: .
J gene: TRBJ1-5
clone size: few
CDR3 protein: CASRRYSNQPQHF
CDR3 DNA: TGTGCCAGCAGACGATATAGCAATCAGCCCCAGCATTTT

V gene: TRBV5-4
D gene: .
J gene: TRBJ1-2
clone size: once
CDR3 protein: CASSLGGGTNYGYTF
CDR3 DNA: TGTGCCAGCAGCCTCGGGGGGGGCACTAACTATGGCTACACCTTC

V gene: TRBV10-3
D gene: TRBD2
J gene: TRBJ2-3
clone size: few
CDR3 protein: CAISEIAGGPDTQYF
CDR3 DNA: TGTGCCATCAGTGAAATAGCGGGAGGACCAGATACGCAGTATTTT

V gene: TRBV29-1
D gene: .
J gene: TRBJ2-2
clone size: .
CDR3 protein: CSVVVTGVNTGELFF
CDR3 DNA: TGCAGCGTTGTGGTCACAGGAGTAAACACCGGGGAGCTGTTTTTT

V gene: TRBV12-3/TRBV12-4
D gene: .
J gene: TRBJ1-3
clone size: .
CDR3 protein: CASTRTGNTIYF
CDR3 DNA: TGTGCCAGCACCAGAACTGGAAACACCATATATTTT

V gene: TRBV7-8
D gene: TRBD2
J gene: TRBJ2-1
clone size: .
CDR3 protein: CASSPGLAGDNEQFF
CDR3 DNA: TGTGCCAGCAGTCCCGGACTAGCGGGAGACAATGAGCAGTTCTTC

V gene: TRBV28
D gene: TRBD1
J gene: TRBJ1-3
clone size: .
CDR3 protein: CASSPTGGGGNTIYF
CDR3 DNA: TGTGCCAGCAGTCCCACAGGGGGAGGTGGAAACACCATATATTTT

V gene: TRBV19
D gene: .
J gene: TRBJ2-7
clone size: once
CDR3 protein: CASSFRDPSLDYEQYF
CDR3 DNA: TGTGCCAGTAGTTTTCGGGACCCAAGCTTAGACTACGAGCAGTACTTC

V gene: TRBV6-5
D gene: .
J gene: TRBJ2-6
clone size: few
CDR3 protein: CASNLAAGANVLTF
CDR3 DNA: TGTGCCAGCAACCTAGCTGCTGGGGCCAACGTCCTGACTTTC

V gene: TRBV30
D gene: .
J gene: TRBJ2-7
clone size: .
CDR3 protein: CAWDPTGPTIPYEQYF
CDR3 DNA: TGTGCCTGGGACCCGACAGGCCCGACCATCCCGTACGAGCAGTACTTC

V gene: TRBV7-9
D gene: .
J gene: TRBJ1-3
clone size: .
CDR3 protein: CASSLVRTAGNTIYF
CDR3 DNA: TGTGCCAGCAGCTTAGTGCGGACGGCCGGAAACACCATATATTTT

V gene: TRBV19
D gene: TRBD1
J gene: TRBJ1-1
clone size: .
CDR3 protein: CASRGRGGPGNTEAFF
CDR3 DNA: TGTGCCAGTAGGGGCAGGGGGGGCCCCGGGAACACTGAAGCTTTCTTT

V gene: TRBV7-9
D gene: .
J gene: TRBJ2-5
clone size: once
CDR3 protein: CASSPTTGPLQTQYF
CDR3 DNA: TGTGCCAGCAGCCCGACCACAGGACCCCTCCAGACCCAGTACTTC

V gene: TRBV3-1/TRBV3-2
D gene: .
J gene: TRBJ1-1
clone size: few
CDR3 protein: CASSLDRSQSPIPNTEAFF
CDR3 DNA: TGTGCCAGCAGCCTCGACAGAAGCCAAAGCCCCATTCCGAACACTGAAGCTTTCTTT

V gene: TRBV2
D gene: .
J gene: TRBJ2-1
clone size: .
CDR3 protein: CASSAQRWNEQFF
CDR3 DNA: TGTGCCAGCAGTGCCCAGCGGTGGAATGAGCAGTTCTTC

V gene: TRBV3-1/TRBV3-2
D gene: .
J gene: TRBJ1-6
clone size: .
CDR3 protein: CASSQDQSLRWGSPLHF
CDR3 DNA: TGTGCCAGCAGCCAAGATCAAAGTTTACGGTGGGGTTCACCCCTCCACTTT

V gene: TRBV7-2
D gene: .
J gene: TRBJ2-7
clone size: .
CDR3 protein: CASSTIGGQTYEQYF
CDR3 DNA: TGTGCCAGCAGCACCATTGGGGGCCAAACTTACGAGCAGTACTTC

V gene: TRBV7-9
D gene: TRBD1
J gene: TRBJ2-1
clone size: .
CDR3 protein: CASSPRQGFSYNEQFF
CDR3 DNA: TGTGCCAGCAGCCCCCGACAGGGGTTCTCCTACAATGAGCAGTTCTTC

V gene: TRBV24-1
D gene: .
J gene: TRBJ2-1
clone size: .
CDR3 protein: CATSRFGIANEQFF
CDR3 DNA: TGTGCCACCAGTCGTTTCGGCATTGCCAATGAGCAGTTCTTC

V gene: TRBV18
D gene: .
J gene: TRBJ1-5
clone size: .
CDR3 protein: CASSPGSNQPQHF
CDR3 DNA: TGTGCCAGCTCACCAGGCAGCAATCAGCCCCAGCATTTT

V gene: TRBV28
D gene: .
J gene: TRBJ1-4
clone size: .
CDR3 protein: CASSSNRDTEEKLFF
CDR3 DNA: TGTGCCAGCAGTTCCAACCGGGACACTGAGGAAAAACTGTTTTTT

V gene: TRBV5-1
D gene: TRBD2
J gene: TRBJ2-1
clone size: .
CDR3 protein: CASSWLAGRFYNEQFF
CDR3 DNA: TGCGCCAGCAGCTGGTTAGCGGGCAGATTTTACAATGAGCAGTTCTTC

V gene: TRBV15
D gene: TRBD2
J gene: TRBJ2-3
clone size: .
CDR3 protein: CATSTQAGGPTDTQYF
CDR3 DNA: TGTGCCACCAGTACCCAAGCGGGGGGACCGACAGATACGCAGTATTTT

V gene: TRBV4-1
D gene: TRBD1
J gene: TRBJ2-2
clone size: .
CDR3 protein: CASSHPGTATGELFF
CDR3 DNA: TGCGCCAGCAGCCACCCTGGGACAGCAACCGGGGAGCTGTTTTTT

V gene: TRBV4-1
D gene: .
J gene: TRBJ1-6
clone size: .
CDR3 protein: CASSQEGPFFNSPLHF
CDR3 DNA: TGCGCCAGCAGCCAAGAGGGACCTTTTTTTAATTCACCCCTCCACTTT

V gene: TRBV2
D gene: TRBD1
J gene: TRBJ2-7
clone size: few
CDR3 protein: CASSGVRQGVVYF
CDR3 DNA: TGTGCCAGCAGTGGGGTGAGACAGGGGGTTGTGTACTTC

V gene: TRBV19
D gene: TRBD1
J gene: TRBJ2-3
clone size: .
CDR3 protein: CASSPRDRGVDTQYF
CDR3 DNA: TGTGCCAGTAGTCCCCGGGACAGGGGTGTCGATACGCAGTATTTT

V gene: TRBV6-1
D gene: TRBD1
J gene: TRBJ2-7
clone size: few
CDR3 protein: CASSEWDRVYEQYF
CDR3 DNA: TGTGCCAGCAGTGAATGGGACAGAGTTTACGAGCAGTACTTC

V gene: TRBV14
D gene: .
J gene: TRBJ1-2
clone size: .
CDR3 protein: CASSLRQAEPYTF
CDR3 DNA: TGTGCCAGCAGCCTTAGACAGGCCGAACCCTACACCTTC

V gene: TRBV12-3/TRBV12-4
D gene: .
J gene: TRBJ1-6
clone size: .
CDR3 protein: CASSLGYSPLHF
CDR3 DNA: TGTGCCAGCAGTTTGGGTTATTCACCCCTCCACTTT

V gene: TRBV19
D gene: .
J gene: TRBJ2-7
clone size: .
CDR3 protein: CASSIVPGSSYEQYF
CDR3 DNA: TGTGCCAGTAGTATTGTTCCAGGAAGCTCCTACGAGCAGTACTTC

V gene: TRBV18
D gene: .
J gene: TRBJ2-3
clone size: .
CDR3 protein: CASSPGSTDTQYF
CDR3 DNA: TGTGCCAGCTCACCGGGCTCCACAGATACGCAGTATTTT

V gene: TRBV19
D gene: TRBD1
J gene: TRBJ1-4
clone size: .
CDR3 protein: CASIPGTGGDEKLFF
CDR3 DNA: TGTGCCAGTATTCCCGGGACAGGGGGCGATGAAAAACTGTTTTTT

V gene: TRBV5-6
D gene: .
J gene: TRBJ2-1
clone size: .
CDR3 protein: CASSSTQAYEQFF
CDR3 DNA: TGTGCCAGCAGCTCCACACAGGCTTATGAGCAGTTCTTC